A selection of T cell receptor beta chains follows, all from one sample in a study of shared clonotypes between healthy human individuals. Clones were read by immunoSEQ multiplex PCR, and TCRdb kept only the in-frame ones, dropping some. The data contain approximately 590,000 clones, 95% of them singletons. What was sequenced was naive CD8+ T cells sorted from blood. The receptors were sampled from a woman between 25 and 40 years old in good health. Both conserved end residues are part of each CDR3. The D gene is left open where the match is weak. A clone size is listed for some rows: how often the clone was seen (once, few, many), or a class if it is expanded.

J	D	size	V	CDR3	DNA
TRBJ1-2	-	-	TRBV5-5	CASSLGADPYGYTF	TGTGCCAGCAGCTTGGGTGCGGATCCCTATGGCTACACCTTC
TRBJ2-7	-	-	TRBV28	CASSRGPVDEQYF	TGTGCCAGCAGCCGTGGCCCGGTTGACGAGCAGTACTTC
TRBJ1-5	-	-	TRBV19	CASSTRDFNQPQHF	TGTGCCAGTAGTACAAGGGACTTTAATCAGCCCCAGCATTTT
TRBJ2-1	-	-	TRBV29-1	CSVTTGRNEQFF	TGCAGCGTGACGACAGGGAGGAATGAGCAGTTCTTC
TRBJ2-7	-	-	TRBV5-1	CASSLGQSYEQYF	TGCGCCAGCAGCTTGGGACAATCTTACGAGCAGTACTTC
TRBJ2-2	TRBD2	-	TRBV27	CASSFIAGSNTGELFF	TGTGCCAGCAGTTTTATAGCGGGGTCGAACACCGGGGAGCTGTTTTTT
TRBJ2-7	TRBD2	-	TRBV6-1	CASKGTSGTYEQYF	TGTGCCAGCAAGGGAACTAGCGGGACCTACGAGCAGTACTTC
TRBJ2-2	TRBD2	-	TRBV28	CASGTSETGELFF	TGTGCCAGCGGGACTAGTGAAACCGGGGAGCTGTTTTTT
TRBJ2-5	-	-	TRBV27	CASTKIGDQETQYF	TGTGCCAGCACTAAGATAGGGGATCAAGAGACCCAGTACTTC
TRBJ2-7	-	-	TRBV28	CASLSGERDLYEQYF	TGTGCCAGCCTCTCAGGGGAAAGGGACCTTTACGAGCAGTACTTC
TRBJ1-2	TRBD1	-	TRBV29-1	CSVEILDRDEYGYTF	TGCAGCGTTGAAATATTGGACAGGGATGAATATGGCTACACCTTC
TRBJ2-3	-	-	TRBV29-1	CSVAPGGFSTDTQYF	TGCAGCGTGGCCCCAGGAGGGTTTAGCACAGATACGCAGTATTTT
TRBJ1-2	TRBD1	-	TRBV2	CASSVGQGASSNYGYTF	TGTGCCAGCAGTGTAGGACAGGGGGCAAGTAGTAACTATGGCTACACCTTC
TRBJ1-1	TRBD1	-	TRBV5-1	CASSFRQGRDTEAFF	TGCGCCAGCAGCTTTAGACAGGGTCGAGACACTGAAGCTTTCTTT
TRBJ2-7	TRBD1	once	TRBV7-6	CASSQSRDRGQYEQYF	TGTGCCAGCAGCCAAAGCCGGGACAGGGGGCAATACGAGCAGTACTTC
TRBJ2-7	-	-	TRBV5-6	CASHGRSSYEQYF	TGTGCCAGCCATGGGCGTAGCTCCTACGAGCAGTACTTC
TRBJ2-7	-	-	TRBV29-1	CSVYLGLANEQYF	TGCAGCGTCTACCTGGGGCTAGCGAACGAGCAGTACTTC
TRBJ2-7	-	-	TRBV7-9	CASRPGTSYEQYF	TGTGCCAGCAGACCAGGGACGTCCTACGAGCAGTACTTC
TRBJ1-2	TRBD1	-	TRBV27	CASSSVRDRSYYGYTF	TGTGCCAGCAGTTCCGTGCGGGACAGGTCTTACTATGGCTACACCTTC
TRBJ1-1	-	-	TRBV28	CASSLANRDTEAFF	TGTGCCAGCAGCTTAGCAAACAGGGACACTGAAGCTTTCTTT
TRBJ2-7	-	-	TRBV6-5	CASSYEAGFYEQYF	TGTGCCAGCAGTTACGAGGCCGGATTCTACGAGCAGTACTTC
TRBJ2-5	-	once	TRBV5-1	CASKESNQETQYF	TGCGCCAGCAAGGAGAGTAACCAAGAGACCCAGTACTTC
TRBJ1-1	-	-	TRBV19	CASSIWGVSDTEAFF	TGTGCCAGTAGTATCTGGGGGGTGTCGGACACTGAAGCTTTCTTT
TRBJ2-3	TRBD1	-	TRBV7-3	CASSPLPQGADTQYF	TGTGCCAGCAGCCCACTCCCACAGGGGGCAGATACGCAGTATTTT
TRBJ2-3	-	-	TRBV27	CASSFPSTDTQYF	TGTGCCAGCAGTTTTCCTAGCACAGATACGCAGTATTTT
TRBJ2-7	TRBD2	once	TRBV10-3	CAISGTSGRAGYEQYF	TGTGCCATCAGTGGGACTAGCGGGAGGGCCGGATACGAGCAGTACTTC
TRBJ1-5	-	-	TRBV6-1	CASSEDSYQPQHF	TGTGCCAGCAGTGAAGACAGTTATCAGCCCCAGCATTTT
TRBJ2-1	TRBD2	-	TRBV11-2	CATLGTSASSYNEQFF	TGTGCCACCCTGGGGACTAGCGCGAGCTCCTACAATGAGCAGTTCTTC
TRBJ1-2	TRBD1	-	TRBV27	CASGTGGSGYTF	TGTGCCAGTGGGACAGGGGGTAGTGGCTACACCTTC
TRBJ2-1	TRBD2	-	TRBV7-6	CASSLISGVAGGIHNEQFF	TGTGCCAGCAGTCTAATATCAGGGGTAGCGGGAGGGATTCACAATGAGCAGTTCTTC